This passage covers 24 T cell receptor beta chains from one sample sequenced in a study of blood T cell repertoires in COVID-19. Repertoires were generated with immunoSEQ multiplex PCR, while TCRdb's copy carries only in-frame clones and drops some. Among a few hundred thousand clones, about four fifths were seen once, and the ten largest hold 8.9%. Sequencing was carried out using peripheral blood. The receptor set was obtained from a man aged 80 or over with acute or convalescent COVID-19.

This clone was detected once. The CDR3 nucleotides read TGTGCCAGCAGTTTTCGCCGAGCGGGCGGTACAGATACGCAGTATTTT. Translating it yields CASSFRRAGGTDTQYF. The chain carries TRBV28 and TRBJ2-3; perhaps TRBD2 as D (6 bases). Germline loops: CDR1 MDHEN, CDR2 SYDVKM. V lost 3 bases and J lost 3, with 16 bases in between. The CDR3 is 16 amino acids.

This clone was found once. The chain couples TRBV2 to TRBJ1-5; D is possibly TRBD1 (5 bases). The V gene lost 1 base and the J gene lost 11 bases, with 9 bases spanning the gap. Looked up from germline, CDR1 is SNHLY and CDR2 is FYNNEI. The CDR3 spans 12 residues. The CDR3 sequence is CASSEGRGTQHF. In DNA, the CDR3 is TGTGCCAGCAGTGAAGGCCGGGGGACCCAGCATTTT.

The CDR3 protein is CASSSRDRAYEQYF. CDR3 in DNA: TGTGCCAGCAGCTCCCGGGACAGGGCCTACGAGCAGTACTTC. The V gene is TRBV7-8, the J gene TRBJ2-7, with TRBD1 matching 9 bases. V lost 4 bases and J lost 2; bases outside the gene matches: 3. This CDR3 is 14 amino acids long. CDR1 SGHVS and CDR2 FQNEAQ come from the germline V gene.

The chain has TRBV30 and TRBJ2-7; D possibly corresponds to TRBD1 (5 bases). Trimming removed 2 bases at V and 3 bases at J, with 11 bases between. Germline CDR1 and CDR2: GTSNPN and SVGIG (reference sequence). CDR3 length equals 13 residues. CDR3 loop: CAWSRQNLYEQYF. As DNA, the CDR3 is TGTGCCTGGAGTAGACAGAACCTCTACGAGCAGTACTTC.

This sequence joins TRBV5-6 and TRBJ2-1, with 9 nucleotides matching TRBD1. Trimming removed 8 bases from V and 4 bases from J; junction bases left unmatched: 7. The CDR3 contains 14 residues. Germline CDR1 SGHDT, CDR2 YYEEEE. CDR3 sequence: CASTQGQGYNEQFF. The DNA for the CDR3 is TGTGCCAGTACGCAAGGACAGGGGTACAATGAGCAGTTCTTC. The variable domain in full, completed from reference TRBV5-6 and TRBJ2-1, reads DAGVTQSPTHLIKTRGQQVTLRCSPKSGHDTVSWYQQALGQGPQFIFQYYEEEERQRGNFPDRFSGHQFPNYSSELNVNALLLGDSALYLCASTQGQGYNEQFFGPGTRLTVL.

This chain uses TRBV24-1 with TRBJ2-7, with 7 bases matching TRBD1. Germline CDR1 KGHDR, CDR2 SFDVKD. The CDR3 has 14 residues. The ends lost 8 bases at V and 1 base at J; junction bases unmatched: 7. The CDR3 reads CATTAPGQSYEQYF. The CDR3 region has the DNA TGTGCCACCACTGCACCGGGACAGTCCTACGAGCAGTACTTC.

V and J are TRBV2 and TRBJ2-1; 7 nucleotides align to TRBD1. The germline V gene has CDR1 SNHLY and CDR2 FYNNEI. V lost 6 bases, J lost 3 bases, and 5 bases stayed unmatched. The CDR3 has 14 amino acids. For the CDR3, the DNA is TGTGCCAGCAGACCCAGGACAGGCTACAATGAGCAGTTCTTC. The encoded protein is CASRPRTGYNEQFF.

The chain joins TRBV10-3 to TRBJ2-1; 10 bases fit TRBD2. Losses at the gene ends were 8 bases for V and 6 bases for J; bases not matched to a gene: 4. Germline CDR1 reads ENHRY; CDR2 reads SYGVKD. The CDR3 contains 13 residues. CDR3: CAIGRTSGNEQFF. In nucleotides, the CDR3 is TGTGCCATCGGGCGGACTAGCGGCAATGAGCAGTTCTTC.

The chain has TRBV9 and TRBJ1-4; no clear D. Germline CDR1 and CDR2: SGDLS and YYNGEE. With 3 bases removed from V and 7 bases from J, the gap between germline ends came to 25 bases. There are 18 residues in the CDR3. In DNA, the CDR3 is TGTGCCAGCAGCGCCGCCCACACGGGCGCGTCGGGAGGTGAAAAACTGTTTTTT. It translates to CASSAAHTGASGGEKLFF.

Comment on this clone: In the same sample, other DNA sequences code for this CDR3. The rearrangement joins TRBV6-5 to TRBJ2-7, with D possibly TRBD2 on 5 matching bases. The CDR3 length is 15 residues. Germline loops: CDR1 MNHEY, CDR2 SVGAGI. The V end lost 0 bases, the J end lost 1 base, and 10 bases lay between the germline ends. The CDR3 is CASSYSRSGSYEQYF. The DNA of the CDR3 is TGTGCCAGCAGTTACTCTAGGAGCGGATCCTACGAGCAGTACTTC.

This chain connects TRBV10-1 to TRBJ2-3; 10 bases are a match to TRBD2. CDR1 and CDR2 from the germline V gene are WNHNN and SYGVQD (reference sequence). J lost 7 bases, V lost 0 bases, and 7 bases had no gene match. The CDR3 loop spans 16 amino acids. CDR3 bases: TGCGCCAGCAGTGAGTCGGCGGTAGCGGGGGGCTATACGCAGTATTTT. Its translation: CASSESAVAGGYTQYF.

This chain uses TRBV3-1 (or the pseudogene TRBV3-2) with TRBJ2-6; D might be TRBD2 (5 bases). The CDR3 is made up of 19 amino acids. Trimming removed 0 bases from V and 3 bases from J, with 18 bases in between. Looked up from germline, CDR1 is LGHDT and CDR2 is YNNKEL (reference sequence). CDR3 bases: TGTGCCAGCAGCCAAGATGAGGGTTCTAGCTTGTATGGGGCCAACGTCCTGACTTTC. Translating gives CASSQDEGSSLYGANVLTF.

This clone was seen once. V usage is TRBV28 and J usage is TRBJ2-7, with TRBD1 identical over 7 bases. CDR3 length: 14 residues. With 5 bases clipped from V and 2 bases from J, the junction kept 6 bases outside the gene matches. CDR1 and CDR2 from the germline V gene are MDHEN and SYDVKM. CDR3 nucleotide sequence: TGTGCCAGCAGTGTCCACAGGGGTACCTACGAGCAGTACTTC. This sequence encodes CASSVHRGTYEQYF.

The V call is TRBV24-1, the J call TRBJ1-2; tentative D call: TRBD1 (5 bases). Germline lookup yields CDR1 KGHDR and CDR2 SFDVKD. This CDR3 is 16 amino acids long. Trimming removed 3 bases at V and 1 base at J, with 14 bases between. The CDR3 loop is CATSDPRGVGNYGYTF. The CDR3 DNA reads TGTGCCACCAGTGATCCTCGGGGGGTAGGTAACTATGGCTACACCTTC.

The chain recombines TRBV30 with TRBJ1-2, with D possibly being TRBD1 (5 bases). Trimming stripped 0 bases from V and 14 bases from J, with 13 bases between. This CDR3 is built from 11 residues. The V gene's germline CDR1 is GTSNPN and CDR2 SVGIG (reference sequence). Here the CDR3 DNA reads TGTGCCTGGAGTGTAGGGTCAGGGCCAACCTTC. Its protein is CAWSVGSGPTF.

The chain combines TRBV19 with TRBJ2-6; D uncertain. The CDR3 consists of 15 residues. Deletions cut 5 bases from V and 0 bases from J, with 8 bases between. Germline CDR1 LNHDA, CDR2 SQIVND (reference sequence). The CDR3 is CASSRGGSGANVLTF. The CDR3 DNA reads TGTGCCAGTAGTCGCGGCGGCTCTGGGGCCAACGTCCTGACTTTC.

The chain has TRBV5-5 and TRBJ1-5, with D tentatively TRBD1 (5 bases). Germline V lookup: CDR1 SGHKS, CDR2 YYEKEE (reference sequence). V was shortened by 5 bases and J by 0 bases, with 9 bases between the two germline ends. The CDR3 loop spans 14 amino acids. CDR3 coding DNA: TGTGCCAGCAGTCAAGGGGTTAGCAATCAGCCCCAGCATTTT. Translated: CASSQGVSNQPQHF.

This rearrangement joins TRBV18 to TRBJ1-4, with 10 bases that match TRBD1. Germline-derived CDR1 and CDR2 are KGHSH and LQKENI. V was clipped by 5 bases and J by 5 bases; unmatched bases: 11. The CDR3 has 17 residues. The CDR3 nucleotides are TGTGCCAGCTCAACCGGGACAGGGGAGCCAAGGAATGAAAAACTGTTTTTT. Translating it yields CASSTGTGEPRNEKLFF.

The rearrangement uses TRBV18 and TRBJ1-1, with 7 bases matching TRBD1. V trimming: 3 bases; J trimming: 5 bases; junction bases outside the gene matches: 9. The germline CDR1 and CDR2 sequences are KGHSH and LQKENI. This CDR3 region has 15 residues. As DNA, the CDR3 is TGTGCCAGCTCACCCCAAAAGGGGGCGAGGACTGAAGCTTTCTTT. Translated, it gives CASSPQKGARTEAFF.

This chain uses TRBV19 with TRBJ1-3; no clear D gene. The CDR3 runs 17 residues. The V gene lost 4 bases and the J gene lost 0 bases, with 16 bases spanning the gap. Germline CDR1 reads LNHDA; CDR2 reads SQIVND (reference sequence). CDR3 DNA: TGTGCCAGTAGTACGAGGCAGCGCCTAATCTCTGGAAACACCATATATTTT. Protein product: CASSTRQRLISGNTIYF.

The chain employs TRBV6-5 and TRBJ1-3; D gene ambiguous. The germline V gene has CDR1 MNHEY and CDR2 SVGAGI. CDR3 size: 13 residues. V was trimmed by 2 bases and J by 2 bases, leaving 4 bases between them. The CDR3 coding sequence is TGTGCCAGCAGTTACCGTGCTGGAAACACCATATATTTT. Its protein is CASSYRAGNTIYF.

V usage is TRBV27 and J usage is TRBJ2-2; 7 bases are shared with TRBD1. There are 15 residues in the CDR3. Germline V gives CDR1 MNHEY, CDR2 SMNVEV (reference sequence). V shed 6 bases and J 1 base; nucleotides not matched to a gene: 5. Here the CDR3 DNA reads TGTGCCAGCAGGTCGGGACAGTTGAACACCGGGGAGCTGTTTTTT. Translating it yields CASRSGQLNTGELFF.

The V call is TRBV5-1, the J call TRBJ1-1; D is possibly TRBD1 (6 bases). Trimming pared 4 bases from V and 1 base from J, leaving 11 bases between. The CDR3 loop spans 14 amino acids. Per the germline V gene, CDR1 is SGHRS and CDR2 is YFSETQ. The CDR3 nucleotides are TGCGCCAGCAGCACTGGACAGCCGAACACTGAAGCTTTCTTT. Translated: CASSTGQPNTEAFF. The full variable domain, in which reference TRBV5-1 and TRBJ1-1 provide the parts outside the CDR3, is KAGVTQTPRYLIKTRGQQVTLSCSPISGHRSVSWYQQTPGQGLQFLFEYFSETQRNKGNFPGRFSGRQFSNSRSEMNVSTLELGDSALYLCASSTGQPNTEAFFGQGTRLTVV.

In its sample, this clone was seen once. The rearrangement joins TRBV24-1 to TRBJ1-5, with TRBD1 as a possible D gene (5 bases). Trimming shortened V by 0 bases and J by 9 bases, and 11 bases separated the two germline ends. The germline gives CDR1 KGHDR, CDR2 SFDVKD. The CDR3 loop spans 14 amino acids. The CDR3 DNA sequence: TGTGCCACCAGTGATTTGGGGGACTCCCGGCCCCAGCATTTT. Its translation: CATSDLGDSRPQHF.